This T cell receptor (beta chain) is from a study of PD-L1 blockade in urothelial cancer (dated by TCRdb to 2016 to 2017). Some background on the complete study: Every patient began therapy in the mid-2010s and was given atezolizumab 1,200 mg intravenously every 3 weeks. Durable clinical benefit was defined as a progression-free survival longer than 6 months, and TCR features were additionally tested against progression-free survival and overall survival. Blood samples gave median yields of around 150,000 T cells and some 84,000 unique TCRs, along with a median clonality of 0.080. Twenty-nine patients had pretreatment blood TCR-seq, some 25 had at least one posttreatment blood collection, and some 25 had tumor TCR-seq. About 90% of the roughly 29 patients were males with bladder-origin urothelial cancer, and about 65% of the 29 reported a prior smoking history. About 10 patients achieved durable clinical benefit and some 21 did not. Pretreatment tumor samples, along with matched peripheral blood collected serially before and after atezolizumab treatment, underwent TCR sequencing. In the same patients, pretreatment tumors underwent whole exome sequencing and RNA sequencing in addition to TCR sequencing. Blood samples were analyzed 3 weeks after the start of treatment (second dose) and 6 weeks after the start of treatment. An ECOG performance status of 0 or 1 was recorded for the patients, and 0 to 3 prior chemotherapy regimens had been received by the patients. An exploratory multi-omic analysis was conducted of the somatic, immune and clinical correlates of response to PD-L1 blockade with atezolizumab in urothelial cancer.

Beyond this particular receptor, the publication reports: Because the sample size was small (n ≈ 30) and many exploratory analyses were performed, the results are intended to be hypothesis-generating. A pretreatment peripheral blood TCR clonality below the median was linked to improved progression-free and overall survival. Greater expansion of tumor-associated TCR clones in peripheral blood 3 weeks after the start of treatment was observed in patients with durable benefit (n of about 21, p = 0.022).

The CDR3 starts with the cysteine, ends with the phenylalanine, and has 13 residues. CDR3 DNA is the only sequence kept; it has 39 bases, read in frame from the first base. Here V drops 4 bases and J drops 3 bases, and the junction holds 2 bases not matched to any gene. The CDR1 and CDR2 encoded by the germline V gene are SNHLY and FYNNEI. A remark on this clone: What antigen it recognizes has not been identified. There are no base qualities to consult, and no much larger clone falls within one base.

What this sample's time point label stands for: pretreatment peripheral blood. The cohort comprised 29 patients with locally advanced or metastatic urothelial carcinoma treated at Memorial Sloan Kettering on a trial protocol. Peripheral blood mononuclear cells were collected pretreatment and during treatment, with between 1 and 8 total time points per patient. The Qiagen DNeasy Blood extraction kit was used to purify genomic DNA from total PBMCs and from tumor samples. PBMCs were collected pretreatment and during treatment, and were isolated and stored as previously described. Synthetic TCR analog templates were spiked into each PCR to estimate absolute template abundance from read counts. The immunoSEQ assay was used to amplify TCRbeta CDR3 regions from genomic DNA with bias-controlled V and J gene primers. Sequencing of rearranged TCRbeta segments was performed at approximately 20X coverage. Concerning the study's data processing: Clustering was used to correct sequencing errors, and CDR3s were annotated against IMGT to assign V, D and J genes. Only productive TCRbeta rearrangements were used in downstream analyses, excluding out-of-frame or stop-codon sequences. To compute clonality, Shannon entropy was normalized by the log of the number of unique productive sequences and then subtracted from one. Clones differing between time points or between blood and tumor were identified by Fisher's exact test with Benjamini-Hochberg correction at adjusted p below 0.01. The immuneACCESS repertoire file appears here via TCRdb, limited to in-frame rearrangements. These files lack a portion of the clones; in checked studies, under half of the deficit traces to unresolved V genes, and the cause of the others is not known. V, J and clone size were drawn from that table, and D and trimming were deduced from the DNA. For this sample the table gives fewer than 75,000 clones, of which 85% to 90% were detected only once. Approximately 4.5% of the sample rests with the top ten.

This TCR came from a man aged 65 to 79 with urothelial cancer. This material consisted of PBMCs, taken around atezolizumab (anti-PD-L1) treatment. The V and J genes are TRBV2 and TRBJ2-7, with 8 bases in between that match TRBD1. This receptor carries the CDR3 CASSGTGFYEQYF. The nucleotides read TGTGCCAGCAGTGGGACAGGGTTCTACGAGCAGTACTTC.